This passage covers 5 T cell receptor beta chains from one sample sequenced in a study of blood T cell repertoires in COVID-19. The table came from immunoSEQ multiplex PCR; TCRdb's copy has only in-frame clones and leaves some out. The data show 90,000 to 150,000 clones, around 86% seen once. What was sequenced was peripheral blood. The receptors come from a man of 80 years or more with acute or convalescent COVID-19.

CDR3 nucleotides: TGTGCCAGCAGCGTACGGGCGATCGGGGATTCACCCCTCCACTTT. This encodes CASSVRAIGDSPLHF. The chain employs TRBV9 and TRBJ1-6; D unclear. Germline V gene lookup returns CDR1 SGDLS and CDR2 YYNGEE. The CDR3 is made up of 15 amino acids. Trimming removed 1 base at V and 8 bases at J, with 13 bases between.

V is TRBV4-1 and J is TRBJ2-5; D is unclear. The CDR3 consists of 15 residues. The germline gives CDR1 MGHRA, CDR2 YSYEKL. Deletions cut 0 bases from V and 5 bases from J, with 13 bases between. The CDR3 loop reads CASSQDVGPWETQYF. CDR3 sequence (DNA): TGCGCCAGCAGCCAAGATGTTGGGCCCTGGGAGACCCAGTACTTC.

This clone was observed a few times. This sequence joins TRBV4-3 and TRBJ2-1; D is uncertain. Germline V gives CDR1 LGHNA, CDR2 YSLEER. The CDR3 is 15 residues long. Trimming took 0 bases from V and 2 from J, leaving 8 bases between them. The CDR3 is CASSQEAPPYNEQFF. The CDR3 DNA reads as TGCGCCAGCAGCCAAGAGGCTCCCCCCTACAATGAGCAGTTCTTC.

This clone has just one count. The chain couples TRBV5-1 to TRBJ1-4; 8 bases map to TRBD1. Germline V gives CDR1 SGHRS, CDR2 YFSETQ. This CDR3 contains 20 residues. V was clipped by 3 bases and J by 0 bases; unmatched bases: 16. The CDR3 region is CASSSRGQEGSAATNEKLFF. CDR3 in DNA: TGCGCCAGCAGCTCTCGGGGACAGGAGGGTTCTGCCGCAACTAATGAAAAACTGTTTTTT.

V usage is TRBV3-1 (or the pseudogene TRBV3-2) and J usage is TRBJ1-1; D is possibly TRBD1 (6 bases). Germline V gene lookup returns CDR1 LGHDT and CDR2 YNNKEL (reference sequence). Trimming stripped 6 bases from V and 0 bases from J, with 8 bases between. This CDR3 comprises 13 residues. The CDR3 DNA sequence: TGTGCCAGCAGTCGGACAGTGAACACTGAAGCTTTCTTT. Translating gives CASSRTVNTEAFF.